The rows below give T cell receptor beta chains drawn from one sample of a study of blood T cell repertoires in COVID-19. Produced via immunoSEQ multiplex PCR; TCRdb's table is partial and in-frame only. This repertoire shows about 220,000 clones, 84% found once; its top ten account for less than 2.5%. The sequenced sample consisted of peripheral blood. The receptor source for this set is a woman aged 55-70 years with acute or convalescent COVID-19. Both conserved end residues are part of each CDR3. A D gene is named only where the DNA matches it firmly. Size is stated for part of the rows, as once, few or many counts, or as a class when the clone is expanded.

size,length,V,J,D,CDR3
-,13,TRBV27,TRBJ2-3,-,CASSLWQTGTQYF
-,16,TRBV5-1,TRBJ2-3,TRBD2,CASSPGLAGVGDTQYF
-,15,TRBV5-4,TRBJ2-7,-,CASSLGGELPYEQYF
once,12,TRBV18,TRBJ2-1,TRBD2,CASSPGGNEQFF
-,13,TRBV29-1,TRBJ2-6,-,CSVVTAGANVLTF
once,13,TRBV13,TRBJ1-2,-,CASSLTGFYGYTF
-,14,TRBV30,TRBJ2-2,TRBD2,CAWKGLVNTGELFF
-,13,TRBV27,TRBJ2-7,TRBD2,CASKAGSRYEQYF
-,15,TRBV7-7,TRBJ2-1,-,CASSEDFGSYNEQFF
-,15,TRBV2,TRBJ1-3,-,CASSEGGTSGNTIYF
-,14,TRBV7-3,TRBJ2-3,-,CASSLSGGGDTQYF
-,15,TRBV5-1,TRBJ1-5,-,CASSLDGGRKQPQHF
-,16,TRBV23-1,TRBJ1-6,TRBD1,CARGTGYADRPSPLHF
few,17,TRBV5-1,TRBJ2-2,TRBD1,CASSLSPGQGYTGELFF
-,15,TRBV5-5,TRBJ2-7,-,CASSLTSTGPYEQYF
-,15,TRBV2,TRBJ1-4,TRBD1,CASANRGLSGEKLFF
-,13,TRBV29-1,TRBJ1-2,-,CSVEVQTNYGYTF
-,13,TRBV3-1/TRBV3-2,TRBJ1-1,TRBD1,CASSPDRAGEAFF
few,16,TRBV19,TRBJ1-1,TRBD1,CASRLKQGTMNTEAFF
-,14,TRBV6-1,TRBJ2-5,TRBD1,CASSEEATGGSQYF
-,17,TRBV9,TRBJ2-3,TRBD1,CASSVVGQGASTDTQYF
-,14,TRBV4-2,TRBJ1-2,-,CASSPTDRFDGYTF
-,13,TRBV7-2,TRBJ1-2,-,CASSLGSRVGYTF
-,15,TRBV5-4,TRBJ1-1,-,CASSLESDMNTEAFF
-,17,TRBV3-1/TRBV3-2,TRBJ1-1,TRBD1,CASSQEGGERSNTEAFF
-,20,TRBV6-1,TRBJ1-5,-,CASSEARESGKWVSNQPQHF
-,10,TRBV6-5,TRBJ1-2,-,CASTSDGYTF
-,15,TRBV19,TRBJ1-1,TRBD1,CASSTRQGFNTEAFF
-,13,TRBV7-2,TRBJ2-2,-,CASSPPKSGELFF
once,17,TRBV7-2,TRBJ2-3,TRBD2,CASSDYRWRGAGDTQYF
few,12,TRBV7-2,TRBJ1-1,-,CASSLPTPEAFF
-,14,TRBV29-1,TRBJ2-3,-,CSVEWGGYTDTQYF
-,15,TRBV5-4,TRBJ2-2,TRBD1,CASSFLQGAPGELFF
-,14,TRBV6-5,TRBJ1-2,-,CASSSRRGNLASSF
-,15,TRBV19,TRBJ1-2,TRBD1,CARRQGERCNYGYTF
-,12,TRBV2,TRBJ1-6,-,CASSMDISPLHF
-,15,TRBV5-6,TRBJ1-1,-,CASSLANRAPGVAFF
once,14,TRBV5-4,TRBJ2-1,TRBD2,CASSNPGGAVEQFF
-,15,TRBV5-4,TRBJ1-4,-,CASSLAGTTNEKLFF
-,15,TRBV19,TRBJ1-5,TRBD1,CASSIAGQGNQPQHF
-,14,TRBV6-5,TRBJ2-7,-,CASSSTRGSYEQYF
once,15,TRBV3-1/TRBV3-2,TRBJ1-1,TRBD1,CASSQTQGPFDKAFF
-,17,TRBV6-6,TRBJ1-6,-,CASSPLSVSSYNSPLHF
-,15,TRBV5-1,TRBJ1-6,TRBD1,CASSVRTGNNSPLHF